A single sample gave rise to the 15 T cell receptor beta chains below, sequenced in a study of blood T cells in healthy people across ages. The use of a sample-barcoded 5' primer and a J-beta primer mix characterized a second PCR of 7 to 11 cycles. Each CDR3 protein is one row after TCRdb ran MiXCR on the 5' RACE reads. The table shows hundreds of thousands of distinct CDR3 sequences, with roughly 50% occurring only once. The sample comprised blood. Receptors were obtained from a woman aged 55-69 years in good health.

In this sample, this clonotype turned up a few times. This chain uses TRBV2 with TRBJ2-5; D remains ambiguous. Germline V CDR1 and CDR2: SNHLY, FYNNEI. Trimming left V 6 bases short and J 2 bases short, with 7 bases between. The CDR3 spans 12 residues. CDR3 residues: CASSRVQETQYF. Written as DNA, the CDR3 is TGTGCCAGCAGCCGGGTTCAAGAGACCCAGTACTTC.

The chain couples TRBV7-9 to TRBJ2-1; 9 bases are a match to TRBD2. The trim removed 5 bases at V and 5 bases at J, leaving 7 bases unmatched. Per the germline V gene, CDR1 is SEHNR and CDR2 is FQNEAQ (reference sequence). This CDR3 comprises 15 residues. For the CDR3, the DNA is TGTGCCAGCAGCCCGCACTCTAGCGGGAACAATGAGCAGTTCTTC. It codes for CASSPHSSGNNEQFF. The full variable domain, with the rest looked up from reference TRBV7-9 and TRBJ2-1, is DTGVSQNPRHKITKRGQNVTFRCDPISEHNRLYWYRQTLGQGPEFLTYFQNEAQLEKSRLLSDRFSAERPKGSFSTLEIQRTEQGDSAMYLCASSPHSSGNNEQFFGPGTRLTVL.

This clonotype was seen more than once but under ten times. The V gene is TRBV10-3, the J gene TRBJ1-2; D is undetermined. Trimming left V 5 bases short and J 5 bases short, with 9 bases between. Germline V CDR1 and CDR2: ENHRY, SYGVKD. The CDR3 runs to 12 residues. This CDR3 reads CAISSVRYGYTF. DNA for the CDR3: TGTGCCATCAGTAGTGTCCGTTATGGCTACACCTTC.

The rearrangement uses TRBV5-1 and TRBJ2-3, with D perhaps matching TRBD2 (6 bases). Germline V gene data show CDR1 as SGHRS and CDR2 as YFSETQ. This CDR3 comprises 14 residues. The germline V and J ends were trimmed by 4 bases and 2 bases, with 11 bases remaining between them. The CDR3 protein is CASSLGSITDTQYF. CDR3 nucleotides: TGCGCCAGCAGCCTCGGGAGTATCACAGATACGCAGTATTTT. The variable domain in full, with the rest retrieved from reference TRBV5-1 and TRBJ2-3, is KAGVTQTPRYLIKTRGQQVTLSCSPISGHRSVSWYQQTPGQGLQFLFEYFSETQRNKGNFPGRFSGRQFSNSRSEMNVSTLELGDSALYLCASSLGSITDTQYFGPGTRLTVL.

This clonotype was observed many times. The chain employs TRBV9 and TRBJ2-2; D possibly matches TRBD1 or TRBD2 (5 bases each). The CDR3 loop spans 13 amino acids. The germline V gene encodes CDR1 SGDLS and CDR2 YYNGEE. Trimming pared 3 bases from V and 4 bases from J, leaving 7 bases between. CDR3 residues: CASSGGVTGELFF. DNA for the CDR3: TGTGCCAGCAGCGGAGGGGTCACCGGGGAGCTGTTTTTT.

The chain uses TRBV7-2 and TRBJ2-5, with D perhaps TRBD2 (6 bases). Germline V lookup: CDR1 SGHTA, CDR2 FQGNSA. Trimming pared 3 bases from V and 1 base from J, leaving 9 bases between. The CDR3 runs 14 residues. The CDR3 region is CASSLGLTQETQYF. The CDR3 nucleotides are TGTGCCAGCAGCTTGGGACTGACCCAAGAGACCCAGTACTTC. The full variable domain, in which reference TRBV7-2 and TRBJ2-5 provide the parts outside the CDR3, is GAGVSQSPSNKVTEKGKDVELRCDPISGHTALYWYRQSLGQGLEFLIYFQGNSAPDKSGLPSDRFSAERTGGSVSTLTIQRTQQEDSAVYLCASSLGLTQETQYFGPGTRLLVL.

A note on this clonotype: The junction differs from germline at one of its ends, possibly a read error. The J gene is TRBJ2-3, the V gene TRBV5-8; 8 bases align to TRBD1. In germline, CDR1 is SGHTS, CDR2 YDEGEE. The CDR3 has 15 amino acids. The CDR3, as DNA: TGTGCCAGCAGCAGATGGACAGGGAGCACAGATACGCGGTATTTT. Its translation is CASSRWTGSTDTRYF.

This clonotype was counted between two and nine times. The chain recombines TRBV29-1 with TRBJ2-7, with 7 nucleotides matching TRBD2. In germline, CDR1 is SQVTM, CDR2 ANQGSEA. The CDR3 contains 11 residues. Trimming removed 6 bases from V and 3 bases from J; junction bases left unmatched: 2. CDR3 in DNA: TGCAGCGTAGGGGAGGGCTACGAGCAGTACTTC. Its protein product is CSVGEGYEQYF.

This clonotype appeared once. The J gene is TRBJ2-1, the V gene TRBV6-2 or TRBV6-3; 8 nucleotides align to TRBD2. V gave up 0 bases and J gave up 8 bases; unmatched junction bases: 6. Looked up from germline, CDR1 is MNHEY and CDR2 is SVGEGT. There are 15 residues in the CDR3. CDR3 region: CASSYSGAGVYEQFF. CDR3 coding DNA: TGTGCCAGCAGTTACTCGGGAGCGGGAGTCTATGAGCAGTTCTTC.

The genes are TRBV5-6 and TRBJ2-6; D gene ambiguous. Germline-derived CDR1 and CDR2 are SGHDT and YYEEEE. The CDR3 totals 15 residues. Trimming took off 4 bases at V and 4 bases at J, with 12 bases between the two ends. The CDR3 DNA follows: TGTGCCAGCAGCCAAAGAACTCGGGGGGCCAACGTCCTGACTTTC. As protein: CASSQRTRGANVLTF.

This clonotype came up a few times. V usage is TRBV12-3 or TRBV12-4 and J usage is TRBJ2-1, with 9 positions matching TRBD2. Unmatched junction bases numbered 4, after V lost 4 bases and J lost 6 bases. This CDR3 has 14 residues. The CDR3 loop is CASSSGREGNEQFF. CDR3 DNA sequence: TGTGCCAGCAGTTCTGGGCGGGAGGGCAATGAGCAGTTCTTC.

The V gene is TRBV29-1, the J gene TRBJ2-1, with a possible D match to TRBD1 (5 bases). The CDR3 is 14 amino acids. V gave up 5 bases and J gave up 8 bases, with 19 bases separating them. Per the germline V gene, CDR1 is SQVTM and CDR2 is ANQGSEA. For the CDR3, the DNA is TGCAGCGTTTTCGTTGAGTGGTTCAGGGATGAGCAGTTCTTC. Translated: CSVFVEWFRDEQFF.

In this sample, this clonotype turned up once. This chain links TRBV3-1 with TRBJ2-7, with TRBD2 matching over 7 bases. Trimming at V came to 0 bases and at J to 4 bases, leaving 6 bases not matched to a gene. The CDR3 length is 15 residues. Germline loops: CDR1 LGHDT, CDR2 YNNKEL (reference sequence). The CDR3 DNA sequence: TGTGCCAGCAGCCAAGATCCCCGAGCGGGGTACGAGCAGTACTTC. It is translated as CASSQDPRAGYEQYF.

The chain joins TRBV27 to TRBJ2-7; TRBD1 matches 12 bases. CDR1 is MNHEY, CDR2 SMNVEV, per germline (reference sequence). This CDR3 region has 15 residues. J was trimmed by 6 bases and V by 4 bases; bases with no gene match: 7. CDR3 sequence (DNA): TGTGCCAGCAGTTCCGCGGGACAGGGGGCCTCCGAGCAGTACTTC. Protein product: CASSSAGQGASEQYF.

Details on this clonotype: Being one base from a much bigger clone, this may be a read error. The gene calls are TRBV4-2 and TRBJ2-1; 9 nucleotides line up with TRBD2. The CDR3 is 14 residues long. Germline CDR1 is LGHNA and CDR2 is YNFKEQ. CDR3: CAGSRGTSLNEQFF. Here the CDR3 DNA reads TGTGCCGGCAGCCGCGGGACTAGCCTCAATGAGCAGTTCTTC.